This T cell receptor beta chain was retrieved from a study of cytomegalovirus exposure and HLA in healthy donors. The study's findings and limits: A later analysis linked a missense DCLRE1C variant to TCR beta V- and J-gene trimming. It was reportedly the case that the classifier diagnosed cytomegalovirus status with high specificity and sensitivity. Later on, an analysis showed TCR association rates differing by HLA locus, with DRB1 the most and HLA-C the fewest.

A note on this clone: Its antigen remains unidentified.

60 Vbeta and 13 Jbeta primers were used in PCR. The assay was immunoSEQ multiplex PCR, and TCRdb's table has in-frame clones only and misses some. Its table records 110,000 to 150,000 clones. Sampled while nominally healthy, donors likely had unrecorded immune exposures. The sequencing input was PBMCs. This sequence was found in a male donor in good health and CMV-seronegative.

The CDR3 is CASSYFKAGGYTF. The CDR3 DNA follows: TGTGCCAGCAGTTACTTTAAAGCGGGTGGCTACACCTTC. The rearrangement uses TRBV6-5 and TRBJ1-2; D uncertain. Germline V gives CDR1 MNHEY, CDR2 SVGAGI. V was cut by 1 base and J by 7 bases, with 10 bases left in between. This CDR3 region has 13 residues.